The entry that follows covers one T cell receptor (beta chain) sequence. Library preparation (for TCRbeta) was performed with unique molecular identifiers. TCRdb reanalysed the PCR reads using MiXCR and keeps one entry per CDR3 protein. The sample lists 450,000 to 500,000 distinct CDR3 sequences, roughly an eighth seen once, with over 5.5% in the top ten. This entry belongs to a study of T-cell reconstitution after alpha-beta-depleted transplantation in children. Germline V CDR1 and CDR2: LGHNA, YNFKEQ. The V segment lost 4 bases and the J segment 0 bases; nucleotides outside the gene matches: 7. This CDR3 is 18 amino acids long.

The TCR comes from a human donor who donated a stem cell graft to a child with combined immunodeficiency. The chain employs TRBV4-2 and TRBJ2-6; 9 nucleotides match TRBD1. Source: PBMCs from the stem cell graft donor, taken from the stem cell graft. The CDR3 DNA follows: TGTGCCAGCAGCCGAAGGACAGGGGTTTCCTCTGGGGCCAACGTCCTGACTTTC. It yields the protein CASSRRTGVSSGANVLTF.